The next 18 T cell receptor beta chains were all read from a single sample in a study of CD8 T cells in ankylosing spondylitis. TCRdb analysed the 5' RACE reads with MiXCR anew, one entry per CDR3 protein. This repertoire shows 220,000 or so distinct CDR3 sequences, roughly a tenth found once; its top ten account for less than 25%. Source material: blood, either unsorted or a sorted T cell fraction (not recorded which). The receptors were sampled from a male donor with ankylosing spondylitis or in good health (not recorded which).

This clonotype appeared many times. The J gene is TRBJ2-2, the V gene TRBV12-3 or TRBV12-4; D perhaps matches TRBD1 (5 bases). V was clipped by 7 bases and J by 2 bases, with 11 bases between them. The CDR3 contains 14 residues. The CDR3 region has the DNA TGTGCCAGCACGGGCAGGGCAAACACCGGGGAGCTGTTTTTT. Translating it yields CASTGRANTGELFF.

This clonotype was observed a handful of times. V is TRBV7-9 and J is TRBJ1-1, with 9 bases aligning to TRBD1. V shed 9 bases and J 0 bases; nucleotides not matched to a gene: 8. The CDR3 is 15 residues long. The V gene's germline CDR1 is SEHNR and CDR2 FQNEAQ (reference sequence). The CDR3 DNA follows: TGTGCCAGTAGGACAGGGGCCAGTATGAACACTGAAGCTTTCTTT. Protein sequence: CASRTGASMNTEAFF. Using reference TRBV7-9 and TRBJ1-1 for the parts outside the CDR3, the full variable domain is DTGVSQNPRHKITKRGQNVTFRCDPISEHNRLYWYRQTLGQGPEFLTYFQNEAQLEKSRLLSDRFSAERPKGSFSTLEIQRTEQGDSAMYLCASRTGASMNTEAFFGQGTRLTVV.

In this sample, this clonotype turned up many times. The chain links TRBV11-3 to TRBJ1-3; 9 bases map to TRBD1. The germline CDR1 and CDR2 sequences are SGHNT and YENEEA. J gave up 9 bases and V 5 bases, and 5 bases lay outside the gene matches. The CDR3 runs 13 residues. CDR3 sequence (DNA): TGTGCCAGCAGCCTGACAGGGGGAGGCACCATATATTTT. Protein: CASSLTGGGTIYF.

V usage is TRBV5-6 and J usage is TRBJ2-5, with D perhaps matching TRBD1 (6 bases). The germline V and J ends were trimmed by 4 bases and 4 bases, with 14 bases remaining between them. Germline V gene data show CDR1 as SGHDT and CDR2 as YYEEEE. This CDR3 spans 14 amino acids. CDR3 sequence (DNA): TGTGCCAGCAGCCTAGACCAGGGGCTAGAGACCCAGTACTTC. It is translated as CASSLDQGLETQYF.

Concerning this clonotype: This may be a read error: a much more frequent sequence differs by one nucleotide. The chain links TRBV11-1 to TRBJ2-3; D is ambiguous. The CDR3 has 14 amino acids. Germline V gives CDR1 SGHAT, CDR2 FQDESV (reference sequence). Trimming left V 8 bases short and J 3 bases short, with 15 bases between. CDR3 region: CASGPKDGTDTQYF. CDR3 DNA sequence: TGTGCCAGCGGCCCCAAGGACGGTACAGATACGCAGTATTTT. The full variable domain, rest sourced from reference TRBV11-1 and TRBJ2-3, is EAEVAQSPRYKITEKSQAVAFWCDPISGHATLYWYRQILGQGPELLVQFQDESVVDDSQLPKDRFSAERLKGVDSTLKIQPAELGDSAMYLCASGPKDGTDTQYFGPGTRLTVL.

This clonotype was seen only a few times. The genes are TRBV5-1 and TRBJ1-1, with D perhaps TRBD1 (6 bases). Germline V CDR1 and CDR2: SGHRS, YFSETQ. Trimming shortened V by 3 bases and J by 1 base, and 19 bases separated the two germline ends. The CDR3 totals 17 residues. The chain's CDR3 is CASSSTGTRGWNTEAFF. DNA of the CDR3: TGCGCCAGCAGCTCAACCGGGACACGGGGTTGGAACACTGAAGCTTTCTTT.

This clonotype was picked up many times. The CDR3 loop reads CSARGSSKFSNTGELFF. As DNA, the CDR3 is TGCAGTGCTAGAGGGTCCAGCAAATTCTCGAACACCGGGGAGCTGTTTTTT. The chain has TRBV20-1 and TRBJ2-2; D not certain. The germline V gene has CDR1 DFQATT and CDR2 SNEGSKA (reference sequence). The CDR3 is 17 residues long. Trimming stripped 1 base from V and 0 bases from J, with 15 bases between.

This clonotype showed up many times. The CDR3 spells CASSLGTQGTEAFF. DNA for the CDR3: TGCGCCAGCAGCTTGGGGACCCAGGGCACTGAAGCTTTCTTT. The chain links TRBV5-1 to TRBJ1-1, with a weak D call TRBD1 (5 bases). Per the germline V gene, CDR1 is SGHRS and CDR2 is YFSETQ. The CDR3 covers 14 residues. V was clipped by 0 bases and J by 4 bases, with 10 bases between them.

This clonotype showed up many times. The chain carries TRBV7-8 and TRBJ2-3, with a weak D call TRBD1 (6 bases). This CDR3 is 14 amino acids long. Trimming cost V 6 bases and J 4 bases, with 14 bases left between them. CDR1 and CDR2 (germline): SGHVS, FQNEAQ. The CDR3 region has the DNA TGTGCCAGCAGAGAACAGGGTGGCGCAGATACGCAGTATTTT. This sequence encodes CASREQGGADTQYF.

This clonotype was recorded many times. The chain carries TRBV20-1 and TRBJ2-1; TRBD1 or TRBD2 may be the D gene (5 bases each). CDR3 size: 14 residues. The V and J ends lost 0 bases and 4 bases respectively, with 10 bases between them. The germline V gene encodes CDR1 DFQATT and CDR2 SNEGSKA (reference sequence). The CDR3 protein is CSARDPGPYNEQFF. The CDR3 DNA is TGCAGTGCTAGAGATCCGGGGCCATACAATGAGCAGTTCTTC.

A word on this clonotype: Since a much larger clone is just one base distant, this may be a read error. Because it lacks the conserved phenylalanine or tryptophan at the end, this CDR3 is likely a read error. The V gene is TRBV7-8, the J gene TRBJ2-7, with a possible D match to TRBD1 (6 bases). V shed 4 bases and J shed 0 bases, with 10 bases lying between them. The CDR3 spans 14 residues. Germline CDR1 and CDR2: SGHVS and FQNEAQ. The CDR3 loop is CASSSLTGSYEQYL. In nucleotides, the CDR3 is TGTGCCAGCAGCTCCTTGACAGGCTCCTACGAGCAGTACCTC.

This clonotype has at least ten counts. V is TRBV6-5 and J is TRBJ2-2, with D possibly being TRBD1 (7 bases). This CDR3 comprises 16 residues. Trimming removed 0 bases from V and 7 bases from J, with 15 bases in between. The germline gives CDR1 MNHEY, CDR2 SVGAGI. The CDR3 loop is CASSYSGGGVIGELFF. For the CDR3, the DNA is TGTGCCAGCAGTTACTCAGGAGGGGGCGTTATCGGGGAGCTGTTTTTT.

In its sample, this clonotype was seen many times. The chain recombines TRBV7-2 with TRBJ2-3; D may be TRBD1 or TRBD2 (6 bases each). In germline, CDR1 is SGHTA, CDR2 FQGNSA. V was trimmed by 6 bases and J by 0 bases, leaving 13 bases between them. The CDR3 runs 15 residues. In DNA, the CDR3 is TGTGCCAGCAGTCTAGGGGGGCGAAGCACAGATACGCAGTATTTT. This gives the protein CASSLGGRSTDTQYF.

The chain is built from TRBV6-2 or TRBV6-3 and TRBJ1-3; maybe TRBD1 (5 bases). Trimming cost V 7 bases and J 2 bases, with 15 bases left between them. The CDR3 consists of 15 residues. Germline lookup yields CDR1 MNHEY and CDR2 SVGEGT. In nucleotides, the CDR3 is TGTGCCAGCACCCCGGGACGGATCACTGGAAACACCATATATTTT. This sequence encodes CASTPGRITGNTIYF.

Many counts were recorded for this clonotype. V gene TRBV7-9 combines with J gene TRBJ2-7; D uncertain. The CDR3 is 12 residues long. The V and J ends lost 1 base and 7 bases respectively, with 8 bases between them. Germline V gene lookup returns CDR1 SEHNR and CDR2 FQNEAQ (reference sequence). CDR3: CASSLGDFEQYF. In DNA form, the CDR3 reads TGTGCCAGCAGCTTAGGAGATTTTGAGCAGTACTTC.

In its sample, this clonotype was seen many times. This rearrangement joins TRBV7-9 to TRBJ1-5; 7 bases line up with TRBD1. Trimming took 5 bases from V and 0 from J; bases not matched to a gene: 10. The germline V gene encodes CDR1 SEHNR and CDR2 FQNEAQ (reference sequence). The CDR3 is 17 residues long. DNA for the CDR3: TGTGCCAGCAGCCCTACAGGGGCTCCTTATAGCAATCAGCCCCAGCATTTT. The encoded protein is CASSPTGAPYSNQPQHF.

CDR3 amino acids: CASSVASLASTDTQYF. The CDR3 DNA is TGTGCCAGCAGCGTAGCAAGCCTAGCTAGCACAGATACGCAGTATTTT. The V call is TRBV9, the J call TRBJ2-3; D may be TRBD2 (5 bases). CDR1 and CDR2 from the germline V gene are SGDLS and YYNGEE. The V gene lost 0 bases and the J gene lost 0 bases, with 11 bases spanning the gap. The length of the CDR3 is 16 residues.

Many counts were recorded for this clonotype. The V and J genes are TRBV20-1 and TRBJ2-4; 11 bases fit TRBD2. This CDR3 is built from 17 residues. The junction had 5 bases not matched to a gene; V was cut back by 0 bases and J by 1 base. Germline-derived CDR1 and CDR2 are DFQATT and SNEGSKA (reference sequence). For the CDR3, the DNA is TGCAGTGCTAGAGAACGACTAGCGGGGCGGGCCAAAAACATTCAGTACTTC. This encodes CSARERLAGRAKNIQYF.